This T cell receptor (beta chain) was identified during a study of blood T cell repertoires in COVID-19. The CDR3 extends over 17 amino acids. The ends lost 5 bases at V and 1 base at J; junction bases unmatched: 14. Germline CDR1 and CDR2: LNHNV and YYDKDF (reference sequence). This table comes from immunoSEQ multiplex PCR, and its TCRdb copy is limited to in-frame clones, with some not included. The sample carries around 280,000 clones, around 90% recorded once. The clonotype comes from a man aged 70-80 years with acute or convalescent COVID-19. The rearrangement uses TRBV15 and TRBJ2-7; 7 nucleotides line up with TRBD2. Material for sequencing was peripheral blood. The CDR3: CATSPGLGLAVSYEQYF. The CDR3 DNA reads TGTGCCACCAGCCCAGGGTTGGGGCTAGCGGTTTCCTACGAGCAGTACTTC.